This paragraph reports one T cell receptor beta chain. What it binds is unknown. The data derive from a study of shared clonotypes between healthy human individuals. Study-wide points: Apart from blood, nothing was sampled; tissue repertoires likely differ. For sorted subsets, rarefaction showed incomplete sequencing despite large depth.

Sequencing was at deep level. Genomic DNA of every subset was divided equally among multiple immunoSEQ plates. Here immunoSEQ multiplex PCR was the method, and the copy in TCRdb shows in-frame clones only, minus some. The sample includes about a million clones, 76% of them seen just once. The material sequenced was memory CD4+ T cells sorted from blood. Subset denoted: CD45RA-negative fraction. This TCR derives from a man younger than 35 in good health.

DNA for the CDR3: TGTGCCTGGACCCAAAACACCGGCTACACCTTC. It translates to CAWTQNTGYTF. V gene TRBV30 combines with J gene TRBJ1-2; D unclear. This CDR3 comprises 11 residues. Trimming shortened V by 4 bases and J by 8 bases, and 11 bases separated the two germline ends. Looked up from germline, CDR1 is GTSNPN and CDR2 is SVGIG (reference sequence).